This T cell receptor (beta chain) is from a study of Graves' ophthalmopathy and Graves' hyperthyroidism. This clonotype was detected ten times or more. RNA transcripts yielded amplified TCR beta CDR3 regions. Second-round multiplex PCR followed a first-round RT-PCR using HTBI primers. Each CDR3 protein is one row after TCRdb ran MiXCR on the multiplex PCR reads. Of under 400,000 distinct CDR3 sequences detected, under 20% appear once; the ten largest clones hold about 12%. Germline V gene lookup returns CDR1 MNHEY and CDR2 SVGEGT. The length of the CDR3 is 15 residues. The J segment lost 1 base and the V segment lost 5 bases, leaving 5 bases of the junction unmatched.

Sequenced input: peripheral blood. This sequence originates from an adult man with Graves' ophthalmopathy. V gene TRBV6-2 or TRBV6-3 combines with J gene TRBJ2-1; 7 nucleotides match TRBD2. The CDR3 DNA sequence: TGTGCCAGCAGTCTAGCGGCAATATCCTACAATGAGCAGTTCTTC. It specifies CASSLAAISYNEQFF.